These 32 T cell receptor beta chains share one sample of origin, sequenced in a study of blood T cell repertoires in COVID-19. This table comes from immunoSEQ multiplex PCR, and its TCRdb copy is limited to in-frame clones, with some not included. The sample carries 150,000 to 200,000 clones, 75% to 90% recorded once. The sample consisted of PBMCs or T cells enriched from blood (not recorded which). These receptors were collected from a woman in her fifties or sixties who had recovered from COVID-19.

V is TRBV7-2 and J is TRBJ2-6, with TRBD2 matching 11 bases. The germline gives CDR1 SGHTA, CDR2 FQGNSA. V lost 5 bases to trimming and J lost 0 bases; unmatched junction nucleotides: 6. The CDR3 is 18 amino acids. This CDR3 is CASSRGLADFSGANVLTF. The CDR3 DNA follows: TGTGCCAGCAGCCGGGGACTAGCGGACTTCTCTGGGGCCAACGTCCTGACTTTC.

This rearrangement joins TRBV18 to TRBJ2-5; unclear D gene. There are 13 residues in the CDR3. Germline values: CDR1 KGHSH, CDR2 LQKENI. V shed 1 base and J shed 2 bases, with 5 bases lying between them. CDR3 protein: CASSPLPQETQYF. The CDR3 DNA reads TGTGCCAGCTCACCACTCCCTCAAGAGACCCAGTACTTC.

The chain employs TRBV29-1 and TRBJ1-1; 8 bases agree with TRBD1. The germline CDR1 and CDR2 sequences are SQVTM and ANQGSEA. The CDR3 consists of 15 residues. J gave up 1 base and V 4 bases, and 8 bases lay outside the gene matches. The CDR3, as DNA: TGCAGCGTTGGGCCGGGACAGGCCTCGAACACTGAAGCTTTCTTT. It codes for CSVGPGQASNTEAFF. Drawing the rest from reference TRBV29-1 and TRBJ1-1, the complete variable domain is SAVISQKPSRDICQRGTSLTIQCQVDSQVTMMFWYRQQPGQSLTLIATANQGSEATYESGFVIDKFPISRPNLTFSTLTVSNMSPEDSSIYLCSVGPGQASNTEAFFGQGTRLTVV.

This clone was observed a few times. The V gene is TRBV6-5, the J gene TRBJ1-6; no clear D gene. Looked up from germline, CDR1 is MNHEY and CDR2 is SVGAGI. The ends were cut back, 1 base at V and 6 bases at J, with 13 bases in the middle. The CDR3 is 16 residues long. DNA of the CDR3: TGTGCCAGCAGTTACTTTGGTCTTGGCGGTAATTCACCCCTCCACTTT. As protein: CASSYFGLGGNSPLHF.

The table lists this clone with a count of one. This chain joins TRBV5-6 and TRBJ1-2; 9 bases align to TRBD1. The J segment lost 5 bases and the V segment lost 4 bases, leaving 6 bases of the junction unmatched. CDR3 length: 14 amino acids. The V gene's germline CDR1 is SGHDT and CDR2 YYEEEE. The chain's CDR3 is CASSRMGTGYGYTF. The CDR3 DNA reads TGTGCCAGCAGCCGCATGGGGACAGGGTATGGCTACACCTTC. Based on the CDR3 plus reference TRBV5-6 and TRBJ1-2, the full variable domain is DAGVTQSPTHLIKTRGQQVTLRCSPKSGHDTVSWYQQALGQGPQFIFQYYEEEERQRGNFPDRFSGHQFPNYSSELNVNALLLGDSALYLCASSRMGTGYGYTFGSGTRLTVV.

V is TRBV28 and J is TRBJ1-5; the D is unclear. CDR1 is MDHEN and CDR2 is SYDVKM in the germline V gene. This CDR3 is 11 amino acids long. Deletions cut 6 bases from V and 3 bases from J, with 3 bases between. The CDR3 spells CASSNNQPQHF. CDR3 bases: TGTGCCAGCAGCAACAATCAGCCCCAGCATTTT.

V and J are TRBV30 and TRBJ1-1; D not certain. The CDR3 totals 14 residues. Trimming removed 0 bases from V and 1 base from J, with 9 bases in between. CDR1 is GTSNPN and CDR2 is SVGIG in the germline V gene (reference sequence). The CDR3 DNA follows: TGTGCCTGGAGTGTACTTTCGTGGAACACTGAAGCTTTCTTT. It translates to CAWSVLSWNTEAFF.

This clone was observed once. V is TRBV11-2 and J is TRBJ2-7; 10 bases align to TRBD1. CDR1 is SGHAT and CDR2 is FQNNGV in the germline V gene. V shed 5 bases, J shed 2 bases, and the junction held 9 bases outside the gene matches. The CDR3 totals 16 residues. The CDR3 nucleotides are TGTGCCAGCAGCCTGGGAAGCGGGACAGGGGCCTACGAGCAGTACGTC. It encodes CASSLGSGTGAYEQYV.

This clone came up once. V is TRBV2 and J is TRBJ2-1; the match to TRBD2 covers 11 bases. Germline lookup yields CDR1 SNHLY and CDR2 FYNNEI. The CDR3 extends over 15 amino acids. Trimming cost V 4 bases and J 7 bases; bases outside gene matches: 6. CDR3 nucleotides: TGTGCCAGCAGTGGGGGGCTAGCGGGAGGTAATGAGCAGTTCTTC. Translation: CASSGGLAGGNEQFF.

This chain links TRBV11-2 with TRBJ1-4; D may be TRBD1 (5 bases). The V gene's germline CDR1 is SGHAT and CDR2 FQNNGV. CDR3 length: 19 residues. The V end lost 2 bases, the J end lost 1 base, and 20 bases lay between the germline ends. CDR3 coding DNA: TGTGCCAGCAGCTTAAGCCCGGCTCGCGGGGGGGAAACTAATGAAAAACTGTTTTTT. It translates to CASSLSPARGGETNEKLFF.

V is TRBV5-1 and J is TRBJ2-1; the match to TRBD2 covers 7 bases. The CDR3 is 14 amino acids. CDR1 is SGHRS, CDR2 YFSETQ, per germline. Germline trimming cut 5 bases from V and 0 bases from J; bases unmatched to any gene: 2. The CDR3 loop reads CASRRGDSYNEQFF. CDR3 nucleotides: TGCGCCAGCAGACGGGGGGACTCCTACAATGAGCAGTTCTTC.

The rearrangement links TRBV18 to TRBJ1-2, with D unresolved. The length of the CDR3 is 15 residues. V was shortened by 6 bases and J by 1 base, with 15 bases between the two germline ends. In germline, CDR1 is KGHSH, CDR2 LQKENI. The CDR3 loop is CASSQMGGSNYGYTF. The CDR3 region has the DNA TGTGCCAGCTCCCAGATGGGAGGCAGTAACTATGGCTACACCTTC.

The CDR3 sequence: CASSTGGNQPQHF. The CDR3 DNA reads as TGTGCCAGCAGTACAGGGGGCAATCAGCCCCAGCATTTT. This chain links TRBV12-3 or TRBV12-4 with TRBJ1-5, with TRBD1 matching over 7 bases. The CDR3 totals 13 residues. J gave up 2 bases and V 5 bases, and 0 bases lay outside the gene matches.

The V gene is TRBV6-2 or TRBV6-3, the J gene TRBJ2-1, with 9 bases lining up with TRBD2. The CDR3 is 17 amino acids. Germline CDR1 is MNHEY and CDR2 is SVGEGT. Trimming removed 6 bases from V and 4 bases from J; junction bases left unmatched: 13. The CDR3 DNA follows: TGTGCCAGCAGCCTACACGGAGCGGGGGGCCTTTACAATGAGCAGTTCTTC. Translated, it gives CASSLHGAGGLYNEQFF.

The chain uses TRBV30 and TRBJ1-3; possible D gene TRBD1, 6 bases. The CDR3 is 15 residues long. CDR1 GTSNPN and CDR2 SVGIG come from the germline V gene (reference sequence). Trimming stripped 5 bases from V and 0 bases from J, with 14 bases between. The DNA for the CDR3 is TGTGCCTGGGTATCAAGGGGGATCTCTGGAAACACCATATATTTT. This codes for CAWVSRGISGNTIYF.

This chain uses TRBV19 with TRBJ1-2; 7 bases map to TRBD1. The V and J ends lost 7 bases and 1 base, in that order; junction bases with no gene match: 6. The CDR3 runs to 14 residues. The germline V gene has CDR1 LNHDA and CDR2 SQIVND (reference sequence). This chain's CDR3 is CASTPTGNNYGYTF. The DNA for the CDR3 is TGTGCCAGTACCCCGACAGGGAATAACTATGGCTACACCTTC.

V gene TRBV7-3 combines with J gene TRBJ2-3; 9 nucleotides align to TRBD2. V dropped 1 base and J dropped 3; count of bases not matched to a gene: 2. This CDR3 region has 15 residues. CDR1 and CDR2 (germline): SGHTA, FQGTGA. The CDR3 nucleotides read TGTGCCAGCAGCTTAAACAGCGGGGGGACAGATACGCAGTATTTT. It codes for CASSLNSGGTDTQYF.

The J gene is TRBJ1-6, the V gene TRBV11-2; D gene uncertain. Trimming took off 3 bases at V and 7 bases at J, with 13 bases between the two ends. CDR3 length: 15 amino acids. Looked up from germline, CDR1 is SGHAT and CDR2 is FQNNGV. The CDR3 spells CASSLGRSLNSPLHF. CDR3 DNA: TGTGCCAGCAGCTTGGGGAGAAGTTTAAATTCACCCCTCCACTTT.

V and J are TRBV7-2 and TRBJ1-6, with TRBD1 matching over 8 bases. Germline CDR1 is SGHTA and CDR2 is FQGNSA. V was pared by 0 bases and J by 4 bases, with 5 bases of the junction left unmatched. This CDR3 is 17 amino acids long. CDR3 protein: CASSLASDRVYNSPLHF. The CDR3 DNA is TGTGCCAGCAGCTTAGCATCGGACAGGGTATATAATTCACCCCTCCACTTT.

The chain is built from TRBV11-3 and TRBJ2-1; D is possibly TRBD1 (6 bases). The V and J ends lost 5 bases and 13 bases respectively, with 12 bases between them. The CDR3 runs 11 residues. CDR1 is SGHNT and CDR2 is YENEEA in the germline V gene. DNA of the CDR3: TGTGCCAGCAGCATAGGACAGACCCAGTTCTTC. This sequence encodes CASSIGQTQFF.

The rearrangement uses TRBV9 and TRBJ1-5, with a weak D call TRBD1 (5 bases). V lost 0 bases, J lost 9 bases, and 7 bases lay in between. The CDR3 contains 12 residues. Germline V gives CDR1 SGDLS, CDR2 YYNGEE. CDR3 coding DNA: TGTGCCAGCAGCGTAGACGGGGGGCCCCAGCATTTT. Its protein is CASSVDGGPQHF.

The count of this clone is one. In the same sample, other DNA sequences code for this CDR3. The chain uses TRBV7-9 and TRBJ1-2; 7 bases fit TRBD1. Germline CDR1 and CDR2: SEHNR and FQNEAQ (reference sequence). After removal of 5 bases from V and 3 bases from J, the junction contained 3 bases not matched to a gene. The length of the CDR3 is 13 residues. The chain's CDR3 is CASSPDRDYGYTF. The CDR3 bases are TGTGCCAGCAGCCCCGACAGGGACTATGGCTACACCTTC.

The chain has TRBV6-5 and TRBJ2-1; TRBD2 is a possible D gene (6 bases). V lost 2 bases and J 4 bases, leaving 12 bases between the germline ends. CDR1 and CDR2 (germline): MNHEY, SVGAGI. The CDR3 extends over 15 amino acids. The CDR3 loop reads CASSYPAGRYNEQFF. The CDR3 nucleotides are TGTGCCAGCAGTTACCCGGCAGGGAGGTACAATGAGCAGTTCTTC.

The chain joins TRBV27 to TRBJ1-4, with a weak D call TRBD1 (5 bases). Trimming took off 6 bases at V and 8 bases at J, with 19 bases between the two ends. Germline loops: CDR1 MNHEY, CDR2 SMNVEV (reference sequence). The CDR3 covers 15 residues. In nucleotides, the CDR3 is TGTGCCAGCAGATTAAACGGGGGGACGGGGGAAAAACTGTTTTTT. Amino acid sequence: CASRLNGGTGEKLFF.

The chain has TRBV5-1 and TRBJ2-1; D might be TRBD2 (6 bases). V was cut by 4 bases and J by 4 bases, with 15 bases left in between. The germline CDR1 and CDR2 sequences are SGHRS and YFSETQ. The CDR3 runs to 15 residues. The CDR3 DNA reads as TGCGCCAGCAGCCCGGGCGGGGCAGGTTACAATGAGCAGTTCTTC. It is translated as CASSPGGAGYNEQFF.

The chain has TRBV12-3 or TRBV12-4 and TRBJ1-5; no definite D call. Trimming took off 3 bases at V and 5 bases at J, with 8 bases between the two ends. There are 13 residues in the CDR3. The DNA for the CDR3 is TGTGCCAGCAGTTTGGAGTGGGATCAGCCCCAGCATTTT. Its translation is CASSLEWDQPQHF.

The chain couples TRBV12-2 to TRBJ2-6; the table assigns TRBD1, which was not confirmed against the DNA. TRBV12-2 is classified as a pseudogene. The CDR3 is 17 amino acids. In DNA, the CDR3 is TGTGCAAGTCGCCGTGTGGCCACACAAAGTCGGGCCAACGTCCTGACTTTC. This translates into CASRRVATQSRANVLTF.

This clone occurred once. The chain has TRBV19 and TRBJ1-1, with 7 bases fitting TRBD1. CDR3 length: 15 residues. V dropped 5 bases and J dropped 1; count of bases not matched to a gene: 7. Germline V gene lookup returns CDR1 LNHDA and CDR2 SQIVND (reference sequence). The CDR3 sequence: CASSPTYRGNTEAFF. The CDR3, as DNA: TGTGCCAGTAGTCCTACCTACAGGGGGAACACTGAAGCTTTCTTT.

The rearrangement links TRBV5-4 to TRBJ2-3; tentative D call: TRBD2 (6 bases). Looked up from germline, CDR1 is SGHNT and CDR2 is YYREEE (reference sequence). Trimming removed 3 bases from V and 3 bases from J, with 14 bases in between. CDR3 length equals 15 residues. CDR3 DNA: TGTGCCAGCAGCTCCCCGGGGAGGCGGACAGATACGCAGTATTTT. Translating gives CASSSPGRRTDTQYF.

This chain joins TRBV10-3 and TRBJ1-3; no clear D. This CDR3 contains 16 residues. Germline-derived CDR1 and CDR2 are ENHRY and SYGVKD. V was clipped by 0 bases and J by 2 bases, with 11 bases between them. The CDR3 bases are TGTGCCATCAGTGAGTCCCAACCGGGTCCTGGAAACACCATATATTTT. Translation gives CAISESQPGPGNTIYF.

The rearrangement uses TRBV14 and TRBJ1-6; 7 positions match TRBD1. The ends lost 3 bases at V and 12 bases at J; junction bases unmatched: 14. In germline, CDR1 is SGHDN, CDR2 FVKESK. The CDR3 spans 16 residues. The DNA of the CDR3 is TGTGCCAGCAGCCACTCTCTTACGACCGGGACAGTACCCCTCCACTTT. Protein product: CASSHSLTTGTVPLHF.

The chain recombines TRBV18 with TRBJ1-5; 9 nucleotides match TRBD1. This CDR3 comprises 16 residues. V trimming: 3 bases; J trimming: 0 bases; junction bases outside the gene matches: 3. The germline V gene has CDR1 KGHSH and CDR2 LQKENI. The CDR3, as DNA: TGTGCCAGCTCACCGGGACAGGGTGGTAGCAATCAGCCCCAGCATTTT. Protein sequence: CASSPGQGGSNQPQHF.